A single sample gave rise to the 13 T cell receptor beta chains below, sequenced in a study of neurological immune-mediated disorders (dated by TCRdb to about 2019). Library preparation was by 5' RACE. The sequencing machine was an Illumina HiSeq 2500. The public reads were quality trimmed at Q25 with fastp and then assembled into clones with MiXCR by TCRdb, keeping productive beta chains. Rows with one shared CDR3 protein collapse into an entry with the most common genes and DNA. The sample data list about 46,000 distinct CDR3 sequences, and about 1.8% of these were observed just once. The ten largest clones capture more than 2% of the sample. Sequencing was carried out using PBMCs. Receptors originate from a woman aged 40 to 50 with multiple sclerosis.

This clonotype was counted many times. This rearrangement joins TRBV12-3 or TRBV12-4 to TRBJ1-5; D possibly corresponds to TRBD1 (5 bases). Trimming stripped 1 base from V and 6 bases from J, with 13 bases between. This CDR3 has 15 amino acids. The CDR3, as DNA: TGTGCCAGCAGTTTAGGGACACAATCGGGTCAGCCCCAGCATTTT. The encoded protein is CASSLGTQSGQPQHF.

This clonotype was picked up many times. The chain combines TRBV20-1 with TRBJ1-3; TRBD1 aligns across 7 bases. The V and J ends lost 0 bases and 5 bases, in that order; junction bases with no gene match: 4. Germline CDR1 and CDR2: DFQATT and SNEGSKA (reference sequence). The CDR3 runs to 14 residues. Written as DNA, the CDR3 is TGCAGTGCTAGAGAGACAGGGATGAGAAACACCATATATTTT. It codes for CSARETGMRNTIYF.

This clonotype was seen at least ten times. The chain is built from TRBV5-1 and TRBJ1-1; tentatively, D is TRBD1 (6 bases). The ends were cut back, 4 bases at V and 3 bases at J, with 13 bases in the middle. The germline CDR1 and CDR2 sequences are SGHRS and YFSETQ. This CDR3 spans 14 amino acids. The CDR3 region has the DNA TGCGCCAGCAGCCAGTACAGGGAGGACACTGAAGCTTTCTTT. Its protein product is CASSQYREDTEAFF. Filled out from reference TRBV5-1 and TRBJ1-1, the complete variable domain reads KAGVTQTPRYLIKTRGQQVTLSCSPISGHRSVSWYQQTPGQGLQFLFEYFSETQRNKGNFPGRFSGRQFSNSRSEMNVSTLELGDSALYLCASSQYREDTEAFFGQGTRLTVV.

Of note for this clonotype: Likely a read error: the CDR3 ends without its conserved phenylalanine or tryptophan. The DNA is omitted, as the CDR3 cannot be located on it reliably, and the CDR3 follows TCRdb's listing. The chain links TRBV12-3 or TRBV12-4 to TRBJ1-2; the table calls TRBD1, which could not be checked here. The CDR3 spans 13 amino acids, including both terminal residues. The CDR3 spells CAIYRVGNYGYTC.

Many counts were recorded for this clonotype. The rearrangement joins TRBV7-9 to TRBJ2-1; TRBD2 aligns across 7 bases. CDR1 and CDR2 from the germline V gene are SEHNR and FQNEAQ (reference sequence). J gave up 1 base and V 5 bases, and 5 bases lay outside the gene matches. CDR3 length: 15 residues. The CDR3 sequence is CASSPRLASYNEQFF. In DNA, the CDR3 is TGTGCCAGCAGCCCGCGACTAGCATCCTACAATGAGCAGTTCTTC.

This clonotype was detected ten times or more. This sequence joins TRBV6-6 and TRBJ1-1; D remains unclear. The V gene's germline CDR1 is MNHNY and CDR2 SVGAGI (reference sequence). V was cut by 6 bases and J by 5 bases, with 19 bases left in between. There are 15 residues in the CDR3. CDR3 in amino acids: CASRPRANGGTEAFF. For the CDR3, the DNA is TGTGCCAGCAGACCCCGGGCCAACGGCGGGACTGAAGCTTTCTTT.

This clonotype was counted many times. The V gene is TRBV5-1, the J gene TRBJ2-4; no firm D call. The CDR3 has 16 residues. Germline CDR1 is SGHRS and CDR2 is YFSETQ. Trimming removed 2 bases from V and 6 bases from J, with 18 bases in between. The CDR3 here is CASSFAIRAQGNIQYF. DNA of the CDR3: TGCGCCAGCAGCTTTGCAATTCGCGCCCAAGGAAACATTCAGTACTTC.

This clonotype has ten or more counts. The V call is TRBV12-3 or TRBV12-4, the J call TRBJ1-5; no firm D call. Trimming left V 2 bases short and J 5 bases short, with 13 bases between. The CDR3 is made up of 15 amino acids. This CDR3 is CASSLTWQSDQPQHF. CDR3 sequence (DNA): TGTGCCAGCAGTTTAACTTGGCAGTCCGATCAGCCCCAGCATTTT.

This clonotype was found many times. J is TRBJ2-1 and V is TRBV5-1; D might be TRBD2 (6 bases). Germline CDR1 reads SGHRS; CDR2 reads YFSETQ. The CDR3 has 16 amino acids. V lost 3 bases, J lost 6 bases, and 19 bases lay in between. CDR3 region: CASSYGGIAFRNEQFF. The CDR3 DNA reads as TGCGCCAGCAGCTACGGAGGGATAGCGTTCCGCAATGAGCAGTTCTTC.

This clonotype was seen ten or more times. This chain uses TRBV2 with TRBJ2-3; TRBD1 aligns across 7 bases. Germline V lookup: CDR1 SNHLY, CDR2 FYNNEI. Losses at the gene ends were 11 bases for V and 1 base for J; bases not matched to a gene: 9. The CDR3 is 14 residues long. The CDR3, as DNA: TGTGCCCGGAAACAGGGGAGTCGCACAGATACGCAGTATTTT. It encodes CARKQGSRTDTQYF.

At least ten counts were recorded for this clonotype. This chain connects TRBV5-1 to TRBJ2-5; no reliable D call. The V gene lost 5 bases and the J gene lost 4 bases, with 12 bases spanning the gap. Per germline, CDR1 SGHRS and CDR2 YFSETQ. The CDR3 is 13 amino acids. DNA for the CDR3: TGCGCCAGCAGGGCAGGTGTTGCAGAGACCCAGTACTTC. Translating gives CASRAGVAETQYF.

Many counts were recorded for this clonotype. This chain's CDR3 is CASSVGDTSTDTQYF. CDR3 DNA sequence: TGTGCCAGCAGCGTAGGCGACACATCCACAGATACGCAGTATTTT. The chain combines TRBV9 with TRBJ2-3; no definite D call. The CDR3 runs to 15 residues. Germline V gives CDR1 SGDLS, CDR2 YYNGEE. V was clipped by 0 bases and J by 2 bases, with 10 bases between them.

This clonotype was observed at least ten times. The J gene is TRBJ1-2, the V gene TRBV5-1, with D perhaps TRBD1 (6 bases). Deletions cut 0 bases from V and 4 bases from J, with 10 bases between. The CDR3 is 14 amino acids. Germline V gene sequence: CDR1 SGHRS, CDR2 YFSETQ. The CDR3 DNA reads TGCGCCAGCAGCTTGGGCAAGGACAGCTATGGCTACACCTTC. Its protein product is CASSLGKDSYGYTF.